Listed below are T cell receptor beta chains from one sample, sequenced in a study of blood T cell repertoires in COVID-19. Profiling relied on immunoSEQ multiplex PCR, and the TCRdb table lists in-frame clones only, not all of them. The table shows about 210,000 clones, with roughly 80% occurring only once. The sequenced sample was peripheral blood. These receptors were taken from an elderly woman with COVID-19, enrolled during active disease. Each CDR3 is given without its conserved first and last residue. Some rows have no size entry. The others give once, few or many, or a class for an expanded clone.

clone size	V gene	J gene	CDR3 protein
NA	TRBV24-1	TRBJ1-2	ATSDAGLFHGYT
NA	TRBV5-4	TRBJ2-3	ASSLTGLAGLGTQY
NA	TRBV15	TRBJ1-6	ATSRNGQADPLH
NA	TRBV2	TRBJ1-5	ASKWDRDNQPQH
NA	TRBV2	TRBJ1-2	ASSLQGAGYGYT
NA	TRBV29-1	TRBJ1-2	SVASDRGPYGYT
once	TRBV6-5	TRBJ2-7	ASSWGGDRPSEQY
NA	TRBV4-1	TRBJ2-5	ATTPDHSPRETQY
once	TRBV29-1	TRBJ2-5	SILAGGQETQY
NA	TRBV5-1	TRBJ1-1	ASSLGISAALGTEAF
NA	TRBV6-6	TRBJ1-1	ASTLTGGKAF
NA	TRBV10-3	TRBJ2-7	AARQGASYEQY
NA	TRBV7-8	TRBJ1-6	ASSPGQGNSPLH
NA	TRBV6-5	TRBJ2-5	ASRTGEQETQY
NA	TRBV28	TRBJ2-7	ASSPPSGYEQY
once	TRBV6-6	TRBJ1-5	ASTFPGGHNQPQH
NA	TRBV5-1	TRBJ1-6	ASSRGTGANSPLH
once	TRBV14	TRBJ1-4	ASSPQGAGEKLF
NA	TRBV5-4	TRBJ1-4	ASSLGQGGHEKLF
NA	TRBV5-4	TRBJ1-4	ASSGAANEKLF
NA	TRBV28	TRBJ1-2	ASSLSATGQGDAGYT
once	TRBV7-8	TRBJ2-7	ASSLEWDSSSYEQY
NA	TRBV5-4	TRBJ2-1	ASSNSAYNEQF
NA	TRBV9	TRBJ1-5	ASSVEGGQQPQH
NA	TRBV7-2	TRBJ1-6	ASSLGRVSPLH
NA	TRBV5-4	TRBJ2-2	ASSLESGTGELF
NA	TRBV6-5	TRBJ1-1	ASSTTVVTEAF
NA	TRBV5-1	TRBJ2-1	ASSLVGTGGIPYNEQF
NA	TRBV9	TRBJ2-1	ASSVTSGRLYNEQF
once	TRBV5-4	TRBJ1-2	ASSYGTGGRFGYT
NA	TRBV3-1/TRBV3-2	TRBJ2-3	ASSSRGGSIDTQY
NA	TRBV5-1	TRBJ2-5	ASSLGTGRQETQY
NA	TRBV7-8	TRBJ1-2	ASSPGTTRPRHYGYT
NA	TRBV2	TRBJ1-5	ASSPIDSNQPQH
few	TRBV25-1	TRBJ1-1	ASSRGHFEAF
NA	TRBV18	TRBJ1-5	ASSPGAGDPLYSNQPQH
NA	TRBV3-1/TRBV3-2	TRBJ2-2	ASSQGSGELF
NA	TRBV28	TRBJ2-1	ATKGGPPMKQF
NA	TRBV28	TRBJ2-5	ASSSGGTEGETQY